This T cell receptor beta chain stems from a study of cytomegalovirus exposure and HLA in healthy donors. Findings of the study overall: CMV antigen specificity of three CMV-associated chains was confirmed in vitro. Investigators reported 150 to 200 TCR beta chains as tied to cytomegalovirus. There were reportedly fewer N-insertions in an Asian-associated ancestry cluster than the approximately 640-donor mean, in a later analysis.

A multiplex PCR was run with 60 Vbeta primers and 13 Jbeta primers. Using immunoSEQ multiplex PCR, the repertoire was profiled, and TCRdb retains in-frame clones only, with some absent. The table lists approximately 140,000 clones, approximately 80% of them singletons. V was cut by 5 bases and J by 10 bases, with 19 bases left in between. The germline V gene encodes CDR1 MDHEN and CDR2 SYDVKM. The CDR3 runs to 14 residues. Donors were nominally healthy when sampled, though unrecorded immune exposures were likely. With respect to this clone: The antigen remains unidentified.

This TCR came from a woman aged 40 to 50 in good health and CMV-seropositive. The V and J genes are TRBV28 and TRBJ2-3; D possibly corresponds to TRBD1 (6 bases). Sequencing was carried out using PBMCs. The CDR3 here is CASSPSGVRAAQYF. DNA of the CDR3: TGTGCCAGCAGTCCATCAGGGGTTCGTGCTGCGCAGTATTTT.